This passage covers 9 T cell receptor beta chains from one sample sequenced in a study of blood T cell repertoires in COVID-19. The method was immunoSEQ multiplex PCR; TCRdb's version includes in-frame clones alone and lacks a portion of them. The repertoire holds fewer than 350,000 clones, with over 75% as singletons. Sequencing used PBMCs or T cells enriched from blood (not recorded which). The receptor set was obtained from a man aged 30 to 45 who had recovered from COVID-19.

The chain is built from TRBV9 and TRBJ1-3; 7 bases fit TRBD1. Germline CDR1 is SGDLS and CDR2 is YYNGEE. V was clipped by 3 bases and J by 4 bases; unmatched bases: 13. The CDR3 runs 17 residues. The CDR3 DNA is TGTGCCAGCAGCGCAGAGGGGACAGAGGGTTTAGGAAACACCATATATTTT. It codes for CASSAEGTEGLGNTIYF.

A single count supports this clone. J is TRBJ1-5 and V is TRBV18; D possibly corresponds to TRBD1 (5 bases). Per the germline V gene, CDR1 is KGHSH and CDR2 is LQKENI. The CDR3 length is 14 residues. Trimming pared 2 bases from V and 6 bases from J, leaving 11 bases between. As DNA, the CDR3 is TGTGCCAGCTCACCAGGTGGGGGGGGTCAGCCCCAGCATTTT. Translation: CASSPGGGGQPQHF.

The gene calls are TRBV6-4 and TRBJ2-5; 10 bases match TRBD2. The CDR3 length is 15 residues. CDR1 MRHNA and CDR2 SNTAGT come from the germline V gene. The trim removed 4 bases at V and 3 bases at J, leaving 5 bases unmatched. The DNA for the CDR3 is TGTGCCAGCAGTGCCGAAGCGGGGGGGAAAGAGACCCAGTACTTC. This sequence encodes CASSAEAGGKETQYF.

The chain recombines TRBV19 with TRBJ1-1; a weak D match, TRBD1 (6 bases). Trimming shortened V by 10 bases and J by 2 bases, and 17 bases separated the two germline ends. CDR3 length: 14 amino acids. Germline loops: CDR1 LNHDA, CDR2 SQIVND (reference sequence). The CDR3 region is CATQDRVSNTEAFF. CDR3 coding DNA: TGTGCCACCCAGGACAGAGTAAGTAACACTGAAGCTTTCTTT.

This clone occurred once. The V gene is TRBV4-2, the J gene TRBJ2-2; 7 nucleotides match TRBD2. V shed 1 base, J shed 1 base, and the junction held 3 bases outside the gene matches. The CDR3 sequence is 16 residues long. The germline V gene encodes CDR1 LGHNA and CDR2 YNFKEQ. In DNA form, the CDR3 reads TGTGCCAGCAGCCAAGTTTGGGGGGGGAACACCGGGGAGCTGTTTTTT. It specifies CASSQVWGGNTGELFF.

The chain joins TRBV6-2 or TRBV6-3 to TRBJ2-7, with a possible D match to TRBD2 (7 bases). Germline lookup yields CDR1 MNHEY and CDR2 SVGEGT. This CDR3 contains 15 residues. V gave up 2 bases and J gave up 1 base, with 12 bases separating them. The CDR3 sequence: CASSYGGGPSYEQYF. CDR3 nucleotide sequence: TGTGCCAGCAGTTACGGCGGGGGCCCTTCCTACGAGCAGTACTTC.

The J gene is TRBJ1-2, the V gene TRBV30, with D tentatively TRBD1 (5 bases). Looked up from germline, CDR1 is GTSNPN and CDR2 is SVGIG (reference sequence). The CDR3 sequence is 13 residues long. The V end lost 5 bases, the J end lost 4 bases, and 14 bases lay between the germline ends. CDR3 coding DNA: TGTGCCTGGGCCCTCGGGGGTGCCTATGGCTACACCTTC. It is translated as CAWALGGAYGYTF.

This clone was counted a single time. CDR3 coding DNA: TGTGCCAGCAGCCCCGGGACAGGTTTCGAGGAAGCTTTCTTT. The encoded protein is CASSPGTGFEEAFF. The chain links TRBV11-2 to TRBJ1-1, with 8 bases that match TRBD1. The CDR3 is 14 residues long. Germline V gene lookup returns CDR1 SGHAT and CDR2 FQNNGV. The V and J ends lost 5 bases and 8 bases, in that order; junction bases with no gene match: 10. The full variable domain, completed using reference TRBV11-2 and TRBJ1-1, is EAGVAQSPRYKIIEKRQSVAFWCNPISGHATLYWYQQILGQGPKLLIQFQNNGVVDDSQLPKDRFSAERLKGVDSTLKIQPAKLEDSAVYLCASSPGTGFEEAFFGQGTRLTVV.

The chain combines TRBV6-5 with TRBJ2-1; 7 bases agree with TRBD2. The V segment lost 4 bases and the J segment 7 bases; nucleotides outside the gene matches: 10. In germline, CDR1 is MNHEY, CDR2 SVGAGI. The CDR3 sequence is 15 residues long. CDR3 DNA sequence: TGTGCCAGCAGTTTCCTCTCCGGGGGGAGGAATGAGCAGTTCTTC. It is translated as CASSFLSGGRNEQFF.